This T cell receptor (beta chain) derives from a study of shared clonotypes between healthy human individuals. Study-level background: The study used three CD4 naive, three CD4 memory, two CD8 naive and one CD8 memory plate per donor. Study-level points and caveats: Memory subsets had estimated richness that was generally smaller than that of naive subsets.

CD4+ cells were split into CD45RA+ naive and CD45RA-negative memory subsets. About this clone: The antigen is unknown. The sample has other DNA sequences that encode this CDR3 too.

TCRdb's table, derived via immunoSEQ multiplex PCR, lists solely in-frame clones and lacks some. The sample includes a few million clones, more than 90% of them seen just once. The V end lost 6 bases, the J end lost 5 bases, and 5 bases lay between the germline ends. From germline, CDR1 is DFQATT and CDR2 SNEGSKA (reference sequence). The CDR3 spans 10 residues. The clonotype originates from a man younger than 30 in good health. The V gene is TRBV20-1, the J gene TRBJ2-1, with D uncertain. The sample taken for sequencing was naive CD4+ T cells sorted from blood. Specified subset: CD45RA+ positively selected. The CDR3 is CSARDNEQFF. The DNA of the CDR3 is TGCAGTGCCCGTGACAATGAGCAGTTCTTC.